The 10 T cell receptor beta chains below all came from one sample that was sequenced in a study of human T cells and chemical hapten exposure. This sample's time point: patch test 3, about 24 weeks after DPC sensitization. Stated treatment: therapeutic diphenylcyclopropenone sensitization with weekly scalp DPC. TCRdb analysed the RACE reads with MiXCR anew, one entry per CDR3 protein. The table has tens of thousands of distinct CDR3 sequences, about 11% seen once. The specimen comprised whole blood, sampled in connection with sensitization to the hapten diphenylcyclopropenone (DPC). The receptors originated from a woman in her thirties with alopecia areata. Some clones in this sample may be carry-over from other donors' samples.

The rearrangement uses TRBV7-6 and TRBJ2-7; tentative D call: TRBD2 (6 bases). Trimming cost V 2 bases and J 7 bases, with 21 bases left between them. From germline, CDR1 is SGHVS and CDR2 FNYEAQ. This CDR3 has 16 amino acids. The CDR3 loop is CASSLYEFGRGGEQYF. The CDR3 nucleotides are TGTGCCAGCAGCTTATACGAATTCGGGAGAGGCGGGGAGCAGTACTTC.

This clonotype was detected only a few times. The chain recombines TRBV4-3 with TRBJ1-2; D uncertain. The germline V gene encodes CDR1 LGHNA and CDR2 YSLEER. CDR3 length: 14 amino acids. Trimming took off 0 bases at V and 6 bases at J, with 11 bases between the two ends. CDR3 in amino acids: CASSQDLEGNGYTF. DNA for the CDR3: TGCGCCAGCAGCCAAGATCTAGAGGGTAATGGCTACACCTTC.

This clonotype was seen repeatedly, ten times or more. This chain joins TRBV20-1 and TRBJ2-7; 7 bases are shared with TRBD2. The V segment lost 3 bases and the J segment 4 bases; nucleotides outside the gene matches: 0. The CDR3 has 11 residues. In germline, CDR1 is DFQATT, CDR2 SNEGSKA (reference sequence). Here the CDR3 DNA reads TGCAGTGCTAGGGGGGGGTACGAGCAGTACTTC. It codes for CSARGGYEQYF.

V usage is TRBV27 and J usage is TRBJ2-7; 7 bases fit TRBD2. Looked up from germline, CDR1 is MNHEY and CDR2 is SMNVEV (reference sequence). CDR3 size: 16 residues. The V segment lost 4 bases and the J segment 2 bases; nucleotides outside the gene matches: 11. The CDR3 DNA reads TGTGCCAGCAGTTCCCTAGCGGCCCCCGGGACCTACGAGCAGTACTTC. Its protein product is CASSSLAAPGTYEQYF.

This clonotype was counted many times. The chain has TRBV10-1 and TRBJ1-1, with a weak D call TRBD1 (5 bases). Germline V gene lookup returns CDR1 WNHNN and CDR2 SYGVQD (reference sequence). This CDR3 is 16 amino acids long. V shed 7 bases and J shed 5 bases, with 23 bases lying between them. In DNA form, the CDR3 reads TGCGCCAGCACTAGATATTCGGGAGGGTGGGGGACTGAAGCTTTCTTT. Its translation is CASTRYSGGWGTEAFF.

This clonotype was observed many times. The chain joins TRBV12-3 or TRBV12-4 to TRBJ1-4, with D maybe TRBD1 (5 bases). This CDR3 contains 12 residues. Trimming pared 1 base from V and 12 bases from J, leaving 9 bases between. The CDR3 DNA sequence: TGTGCCAGCAGTTTAGGGTGGGGGGAACTGTTTTTT. Protein: CASSLGWGELFF.

This clonotype was counted at least ten times. J is TRBJ1-1 and V is TRBV7-9; 8 bases agree with TRBD1. The J segment lost 3 bases and the V segment lost 5 bases, leaving 5 bases of the junction unmatched. Germline CDR1 is SEHNR and CDR2 is FQNEAQ (reference sequence). This CDR3 region has 14 residues. The CDR3 bases are TGTGCCAGCAGCCCTACAGGGGGGGACACTGAAGCTTTCTTT. As protein: CASSPTGGDTEAFF. Full variable domain (missing parts from reference TRBV7-9 and TRBJ1-1): DTGVSQNPRHKITKRGQNVTFRCDPISEHNRLYWYRQTLGQGPEFLTYFQNEAQLEKSRLLSDRFSAERPKGSFSTLEIQRTEQGDSAMYLCASSPTGGDTEAFFGQGTRLTVV.

This chain joins TRBV2 and TRBJ1-5; possible D gene TRBD1, 5 bases. CDR1 is SNHLY, CDR2 FYNNEI, per germline. The CDR3 is 15 amino acids. The V and J ends lost 0 bases and 1 base respectively, with 7 bases between them. The CDR3 DNA reads as TGTGCCAGCAGTGAAGCCGGGGCGAGCAATCAGCCCCAGCATTTT. Translated, it gives CASSEAGASNQPQHF.

This clonotype was seen ten or more times. The V call is TRBV29-1, the J call TRBJ2-1, with D possibly being TRBD1 (6 bases). V gave up 1 base and J gave up 9 bases, with 16 bases separating them. Germline CDR1 is SQVTM and CDR2 is ANQGSEA. The length of the CDR3 is 14 residues. CDR3 in amino acids: CSVEVGAPRTEQFF. For the CDR3, the DNA is TGCAGCGTTGAAGTGGGGGCGCCTCGAACTGAGCAGTTCTTC.

This clonotype was counted ten times or more. This chain joins TRBV7-3 and TRBJ2-1; TRBD2 matches at 14 bases. After removal of 5 bases from V and 7 bases from J, the junction contained 4 bases not matched to a gene. From germline, CDR1 is SGHTA and CDR2 FQGTGA. The CDR3 is made up of 15 amino acids. CDR3 sequence reads: CASSPGLAGGNEQFF. The CDR3 DNA follows: TGTGCCAGCAGCCCTGGACTAGCGGGGGGAAATGAGCAGTTCTTC.